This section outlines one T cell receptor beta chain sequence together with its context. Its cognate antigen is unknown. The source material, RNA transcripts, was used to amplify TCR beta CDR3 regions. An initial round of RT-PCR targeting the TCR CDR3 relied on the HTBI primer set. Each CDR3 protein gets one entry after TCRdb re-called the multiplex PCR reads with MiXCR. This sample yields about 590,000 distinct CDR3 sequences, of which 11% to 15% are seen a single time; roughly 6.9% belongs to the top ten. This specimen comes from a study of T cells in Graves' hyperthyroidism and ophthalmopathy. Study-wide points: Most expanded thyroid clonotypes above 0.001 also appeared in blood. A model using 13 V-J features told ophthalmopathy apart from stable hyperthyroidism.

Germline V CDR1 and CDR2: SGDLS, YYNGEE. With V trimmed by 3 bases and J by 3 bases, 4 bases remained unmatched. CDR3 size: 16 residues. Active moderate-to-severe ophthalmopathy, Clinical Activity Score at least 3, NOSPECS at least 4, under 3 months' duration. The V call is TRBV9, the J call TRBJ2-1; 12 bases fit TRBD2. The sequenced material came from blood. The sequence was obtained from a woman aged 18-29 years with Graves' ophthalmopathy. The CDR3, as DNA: TGTGCCAGCAGCGGAACGACTAGCGGGAGCTACAATGAGCAGTTCTTC. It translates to CASSGTTSGSYNEQFF.